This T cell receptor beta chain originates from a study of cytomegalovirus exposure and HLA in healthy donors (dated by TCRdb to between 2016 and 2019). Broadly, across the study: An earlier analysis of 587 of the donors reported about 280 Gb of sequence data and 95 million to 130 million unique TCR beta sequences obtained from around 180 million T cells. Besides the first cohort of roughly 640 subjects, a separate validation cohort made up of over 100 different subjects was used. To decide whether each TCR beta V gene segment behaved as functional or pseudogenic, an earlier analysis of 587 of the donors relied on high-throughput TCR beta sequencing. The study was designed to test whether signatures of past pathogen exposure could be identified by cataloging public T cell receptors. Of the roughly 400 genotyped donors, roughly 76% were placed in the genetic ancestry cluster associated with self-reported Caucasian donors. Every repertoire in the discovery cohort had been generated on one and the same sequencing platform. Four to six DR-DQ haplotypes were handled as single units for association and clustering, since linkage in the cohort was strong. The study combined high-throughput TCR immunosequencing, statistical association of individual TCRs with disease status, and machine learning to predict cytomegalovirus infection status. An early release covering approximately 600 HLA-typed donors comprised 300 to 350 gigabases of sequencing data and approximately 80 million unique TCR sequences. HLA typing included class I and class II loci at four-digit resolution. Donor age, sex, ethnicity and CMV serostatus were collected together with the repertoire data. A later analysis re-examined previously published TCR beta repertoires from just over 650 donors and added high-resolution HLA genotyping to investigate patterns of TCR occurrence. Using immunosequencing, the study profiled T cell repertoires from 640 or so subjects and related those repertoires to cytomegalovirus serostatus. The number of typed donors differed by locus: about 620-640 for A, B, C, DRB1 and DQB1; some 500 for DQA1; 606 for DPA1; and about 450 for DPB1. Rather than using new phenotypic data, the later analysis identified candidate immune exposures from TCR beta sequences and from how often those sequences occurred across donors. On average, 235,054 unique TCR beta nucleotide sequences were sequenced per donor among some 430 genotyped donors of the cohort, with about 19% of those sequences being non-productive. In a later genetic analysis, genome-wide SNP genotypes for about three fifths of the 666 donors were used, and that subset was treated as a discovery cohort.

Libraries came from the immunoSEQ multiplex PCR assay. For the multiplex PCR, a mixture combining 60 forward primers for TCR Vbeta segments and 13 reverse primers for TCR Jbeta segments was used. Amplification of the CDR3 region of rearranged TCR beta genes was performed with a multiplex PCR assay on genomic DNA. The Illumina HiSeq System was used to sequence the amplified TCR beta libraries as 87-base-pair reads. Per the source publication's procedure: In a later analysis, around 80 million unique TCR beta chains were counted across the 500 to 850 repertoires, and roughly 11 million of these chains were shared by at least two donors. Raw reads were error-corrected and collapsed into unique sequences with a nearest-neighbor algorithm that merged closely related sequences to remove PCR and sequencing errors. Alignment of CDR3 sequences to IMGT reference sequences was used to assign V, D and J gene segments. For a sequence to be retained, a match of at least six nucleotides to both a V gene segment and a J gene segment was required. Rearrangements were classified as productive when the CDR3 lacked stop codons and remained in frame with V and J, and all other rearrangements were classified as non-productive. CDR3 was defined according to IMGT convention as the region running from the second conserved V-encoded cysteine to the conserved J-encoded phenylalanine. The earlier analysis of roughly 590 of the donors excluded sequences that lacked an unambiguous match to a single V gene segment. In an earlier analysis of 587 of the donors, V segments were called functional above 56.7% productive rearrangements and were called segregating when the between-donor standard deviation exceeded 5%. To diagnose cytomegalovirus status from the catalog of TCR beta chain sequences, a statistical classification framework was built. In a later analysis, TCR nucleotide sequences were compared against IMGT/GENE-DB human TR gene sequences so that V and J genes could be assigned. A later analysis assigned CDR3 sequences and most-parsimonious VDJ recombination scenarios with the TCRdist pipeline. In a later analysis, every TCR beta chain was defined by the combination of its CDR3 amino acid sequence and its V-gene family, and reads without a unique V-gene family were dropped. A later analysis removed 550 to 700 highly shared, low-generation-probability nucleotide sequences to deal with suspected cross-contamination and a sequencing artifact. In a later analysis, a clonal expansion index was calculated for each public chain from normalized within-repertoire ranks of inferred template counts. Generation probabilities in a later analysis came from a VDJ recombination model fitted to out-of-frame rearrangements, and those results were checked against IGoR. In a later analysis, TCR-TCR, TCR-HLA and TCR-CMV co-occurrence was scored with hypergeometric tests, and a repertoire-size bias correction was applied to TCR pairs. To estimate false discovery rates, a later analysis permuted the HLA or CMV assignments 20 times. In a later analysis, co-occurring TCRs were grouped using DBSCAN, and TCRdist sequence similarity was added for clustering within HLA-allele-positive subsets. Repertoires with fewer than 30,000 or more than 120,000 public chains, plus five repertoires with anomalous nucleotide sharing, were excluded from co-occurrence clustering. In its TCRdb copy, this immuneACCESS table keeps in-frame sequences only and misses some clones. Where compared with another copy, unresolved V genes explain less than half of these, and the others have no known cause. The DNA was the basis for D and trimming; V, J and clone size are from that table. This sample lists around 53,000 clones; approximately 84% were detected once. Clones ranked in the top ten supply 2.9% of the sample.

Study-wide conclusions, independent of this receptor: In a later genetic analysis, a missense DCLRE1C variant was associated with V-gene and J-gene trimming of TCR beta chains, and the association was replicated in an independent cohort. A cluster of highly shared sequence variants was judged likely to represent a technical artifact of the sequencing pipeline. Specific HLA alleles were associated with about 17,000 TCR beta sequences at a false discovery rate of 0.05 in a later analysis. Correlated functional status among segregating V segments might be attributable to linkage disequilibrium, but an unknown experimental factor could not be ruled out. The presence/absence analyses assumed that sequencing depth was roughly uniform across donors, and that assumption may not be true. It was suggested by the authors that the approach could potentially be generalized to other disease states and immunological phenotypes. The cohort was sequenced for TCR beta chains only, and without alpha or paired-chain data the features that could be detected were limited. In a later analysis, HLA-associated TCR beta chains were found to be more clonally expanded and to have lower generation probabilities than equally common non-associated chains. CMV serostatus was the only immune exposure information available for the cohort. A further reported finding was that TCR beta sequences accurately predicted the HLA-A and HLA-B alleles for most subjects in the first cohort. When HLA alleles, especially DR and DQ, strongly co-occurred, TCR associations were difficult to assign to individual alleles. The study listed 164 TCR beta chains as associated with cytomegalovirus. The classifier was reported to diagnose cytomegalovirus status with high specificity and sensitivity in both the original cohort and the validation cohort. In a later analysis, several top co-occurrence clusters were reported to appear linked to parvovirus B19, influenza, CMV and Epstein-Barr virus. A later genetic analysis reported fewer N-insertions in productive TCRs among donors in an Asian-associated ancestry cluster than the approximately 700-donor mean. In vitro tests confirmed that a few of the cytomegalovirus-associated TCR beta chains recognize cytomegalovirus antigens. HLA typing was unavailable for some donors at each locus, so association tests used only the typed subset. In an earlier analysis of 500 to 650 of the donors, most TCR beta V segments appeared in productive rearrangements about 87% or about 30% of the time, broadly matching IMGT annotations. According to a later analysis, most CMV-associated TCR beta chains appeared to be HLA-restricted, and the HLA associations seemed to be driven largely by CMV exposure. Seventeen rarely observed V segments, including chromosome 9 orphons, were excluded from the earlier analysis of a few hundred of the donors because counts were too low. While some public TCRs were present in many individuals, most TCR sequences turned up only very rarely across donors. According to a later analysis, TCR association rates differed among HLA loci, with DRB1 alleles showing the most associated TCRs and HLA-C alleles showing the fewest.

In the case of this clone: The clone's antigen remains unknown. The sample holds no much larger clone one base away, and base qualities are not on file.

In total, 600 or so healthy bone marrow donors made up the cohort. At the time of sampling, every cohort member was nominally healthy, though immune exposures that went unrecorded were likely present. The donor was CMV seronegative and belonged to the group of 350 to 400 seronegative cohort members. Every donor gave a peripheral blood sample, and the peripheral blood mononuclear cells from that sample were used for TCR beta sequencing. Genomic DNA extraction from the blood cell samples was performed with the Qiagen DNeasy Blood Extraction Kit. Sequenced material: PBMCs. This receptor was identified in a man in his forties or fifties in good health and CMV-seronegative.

The CDR3 region: CATSRAGEALWAANVLTF. The sequenced DNA is TGTGCCACCAGCAGAGCGGGAGAGGCTCTCTGGGCGGCCAACGTCCTGACTTTC. Recombination joined TRBV15 with TRBJ2-6; the D gene is possibly TRBD2, with 6 bases matching. From cysteine to phenylalanine, the CDR3 is 18 amino acids long. The kept DNA is CDR3 alone, 54 bases in frame from the first base. At the junction V is shortened by 1 base and J by 6 bases, with 19 bases in between. Via the germline V gene (reference sequence), CDR1 is LNHNV and CDR2 YYDKDF.